Listed below are T cell receptor beta chains from one sample, sequenced in a study of blood T cell repertoires in COVID-19. Sequenced by immunoSEQ multiplex PCR; TCRdb stores in-frame clones only, minus some. This sample has tens of thousands of clones; around 87% occur once, and the top ten carry 15% to 20%. The sample comprised peripheral blood. The receptors originated from a human donor in a cohort sampled during active COVID-19. The CDR3 runs from the conserved cysteine through the conserved F or W. A D gene is named only where the DNA matches it firmly. Part of the rows lack a size; the others show once, few, many or a class for expanded clones.

TRBV19	13	.	TRBJ1-4	.	CASSQGTNEKLFF	TGTGCCAGTTCACAGGGCACTAATGAAAAACTGTTTTTT
TRBV9	13	.	TRBJ2-7	.	CASSTPKLAEQYF	TGTGCCAGCAGCACCCCCAAATTAGCCGAGCAGTACTTC
TRBV11-2	14	.	TRBJ2-5	.	CASSLGGRLETQYF	TGTGCCAGCAGCTTAGGAGGGCGATTAGAGACCCAGTACTTC
TRBV4-3	17	.	TRBJ2-5	.	CASSQVGRTGFRETQYF	TGCGCCAGCAGCCAAGTTGGCCGTACAGGGTTTCGGGAGACCCAGTACTTC
TRBV19	17	TRBD2	TRBJ2-1	few	CASSRDTRLAGYNEQFF	TGTGCCAGTAGCCGGGACACCAGACTAGCGGGGTACAATGAGCAGTTCTTC
TRBV30	12	.	TRBJ1-3	.	CASSGSGNTIYF	TGTGCCTCCTCCGGCTCTGGAAACACCATATATTTT
TRBV7-9	14	TRBD1	TRBJ2-7	.	CASSIGTGGIEQYF	TGTGCCAGCAGCATCGGGACAGGGGGCATTGAGCAGTACTTC
TRBV5-1	11	.	TRBJ2-3	once	CASSAADTQYF	TGCGCCAGCAGCGCGGCAGATACGCAGTATTTT
TRBV30	14	.	TRBJ2-3	.	CAWNRGLNTDTQYF	TGTGCCTGGAATCGGGGACTTAACACAGATACGCAGTATTTT
TRBV7-2	15	TRBD1	TRBJ1-5	.	CASSPGTGGNQPQHF	TGTGCCAGCAGCCCCGGGACAGGGGGCAATCAGCCCCAGCATTTT
TRBV18	17	.	TRBJ1-4	few	CASSPSPPTATNEKLFF	TGTGCCAGCTCACCATCCCCGCCCACGGCAACTAATGAAAAACTGTTTTTT
TRBV7-2	13	TRBD1	TRBJ1-2	.	CASSATGNGGYTF	TGTGCCAGCAGCGCGACAGGGAATGGCGGCTACACCTTC
TRBV24-1	18	TRBD1	TRBJ2-5	.	CATSDLQSSTGAPETQYF	TGTGCCACCAGTGATTTGCAATCGTCGACAGGGGCCCCAGAGACCCAGTACTTC
TRBV19	16	.	TRBJ1-3	.	CASSAHDSISGNTIYF	TGTGCCAGTAGTGCTCACGACAGCATATCGGGAAACACCATATATTTT
TRBV4-3	17	TRBD2	TRBJ2-7	.	CASSQGAGGQTSYEQYF	TGCGCCAGCAGCCAAGGAGCGGGGGGCCAGACGTCCTACGAGCAGTACTTC
TRBV6-4	15	TRBD2	TRBJ2-1	.	CASSGGAGAYNEQFF	TGTGCCAGCAGTGGGGGAGCGGGGGCCTACAATGAGCAGTTCTTC
TRBV6-6	15	TRBD1	TRBJ1-2	.	CASSYGTAHDVGYTF	TGTGCCAGCAGTTATGGGACAGCCCACGACGTGGGCTACACCTTC
TRBV5-1	13	TRBD1	TRBJ1-6	.	CASSFWDRSPLHF	TGCGCCAGCAGCTTCTGGGACAGATCACCCCTCCACTTT
TRBV25-1	13	.	TRBJ1-2	.	CASSDGTRDGYTF	TGTGCCAGCAGTGATGGGACTCGAGATGGCTACACCTTC
TRBV11-2	14	.	TRBJ2-1	once	CASSLNVRDPEQFF	TGTGCCAGCAGCTTAAACGTTCGGGATCCCGAGCAGTTCTTC
TRBV7-8	16	TRBD2	TRBJ2-1	few	CASSLVGTSVFHEQFF	TGTGCCAGCAGCTTAGTTGGGACTAGCGTCTTTCATGAGCAGTTCTTC
TRBV28	16	.	TRBJ1-5	.	CASSPGGRDSNQPQHF	TGTGCCAGCAGCCCCGGCGGCAGGGATAGCAATCAGCCCCAGCATTTT
TRBV18	15	.	TRBJ2-7	.	CASSPPDPTAYEQYF	TGTGCCAGCTCACCTCCGGATCCGACAGCCTACGAGCAGTACTTC
TRBV27	17	TRBD1	TRBJ1-1	.	CASKSRTGGWDNTEAFF	TGTGCCAGCAAGTCCCGGACAGGGGGTTGGGATAACACTGAAGCTTTCTTT
TRBV20-1	17	TRBD1	TRBJ1-5	few	CSASDPTGQGSRQPQHF	TGCAGTGCTAGTGATCCTACGGGACAGGGGTCACGGCAGCCCCAGCATTTT
TRBV6-5	13	TRBD1	TRBJ1-2	.	CASRDRGGYGYTF	TGTGCCAGCAGAGACAGGGGCGGCTATGGCTACACCTTC
TRBV5-1	15	.	TRBJ2-5	.	CASRGRGAVEETQYF	TGCGCCAGCAGAGGCAGGGGGGCGGTCGAAGAGACCCAGTACTTC
TRBV5-1	15	TRBD1	TRBJ1-5	once	CASSWTGGAGQPQHF	TGCGCCAGCAGCTGGACAGGGGGCGCGGGGCAGCCCCAGCATTTT
TRBV5-1	16	.	TRBJ1-2	.	CASSLGTVSGYYGYTF	TGCGCCAGCAGCTTGGGGACCGTCTCGGGGTACTATGGCTACACCTTC
TRBV3-1/TRBV3-2	17	TRBD1	TRBJ1-6	many	CASSQGGGTGGSSPLHF	TGTGCCAGCAGCCAAGGCGGAGGGACAGGGGGGAGTTCACCCCTCCACTTT
TRBV15	15	.	TRBJ2-7	once	CATSRDRGALYEQYF	TGTGCCACCAGCAGAGATCGGGGGGCTCTGTACGAGCAGTACTTC
TRBV5-1	14	TRBD1	TRBJ1-5	.	CASSTTGAGQPQHF	TGCGCCAGCAGCACGACAGGGGCCGGTCAGCCCCAGCATTTT
TRBV7-2	14	.	TRBJ1-1	.	CASSLHRMNTEAFF	TGTGCCAGCAGCTTACACAGAATGAACACTGAAGCTTTCTTT
TRBV4-2	17	TRBD2	TRBJ2-1	.	CASSQDHVAGRINEQFF	TGTGCCAGCAGCCAAGATCACGTAGCGGGGCGAATCAATGAGCAGTTCTTC
TRBV9	11	.	TRBJ1-1	.	CASRREDEAFF	TGTGCCAGCAGGAGAGAGGATGAAGCTTTCTTT
TRBV2	13	.	TRBJ1-6	many	CASKQYDNSPLHF	TGTGCCAGCAAACAGTATGATAATTCACCCCTCCACTTT
TRBV2	13	.	TRBJ2-7	.	CASSTGSSYEQYF	TGTGCCAGCAGTACTGGGAGCTCCTACGAGCAGTACTTC
TRBV5-5	16	TRBD2	TRBJ2-1	.	CASRKARLADYNEQFF	TGTGCCAGCAGGAAGGCCCGGCTAGCGGATTACAATGAGCAGTTCTTC
TRBV6-5	12	TRBD1	TRBJ2-7	.	CASGTGLYEQYF	TGTGCCAGCGGGACAGGGCTCTACGAGCAGTACTTC
TRBV19	13	.	TRBJ2-1	.	CASSTGLLNEQFF	TGTGCCAGTAGTACCGGACTACTCAATGAGCAGTTCTTC
TRBV13	15	TRBD1	TRBJ2-1	.	CASSLEQGTNNEQFF	TGTGCCAGCAGCTTAGAACAGGGGACGAACAATGAGCAGTTCTTC
TRBV18	14	TRBD1	TRBJ2-5	once	CASSARQGMETQYF	TGTGCCAGCTCGGCGAGACAGGGGATGGAGACCCAGTACTTC